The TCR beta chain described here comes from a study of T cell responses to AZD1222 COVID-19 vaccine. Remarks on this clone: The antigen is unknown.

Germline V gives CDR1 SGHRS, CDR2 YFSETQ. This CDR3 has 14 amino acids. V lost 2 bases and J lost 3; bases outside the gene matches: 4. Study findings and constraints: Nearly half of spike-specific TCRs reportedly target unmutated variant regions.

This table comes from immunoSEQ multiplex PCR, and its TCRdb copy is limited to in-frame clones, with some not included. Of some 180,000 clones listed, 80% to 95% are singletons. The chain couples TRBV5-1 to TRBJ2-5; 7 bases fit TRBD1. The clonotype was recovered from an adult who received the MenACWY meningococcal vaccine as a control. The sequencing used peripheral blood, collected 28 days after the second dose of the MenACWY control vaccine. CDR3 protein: CASSFGTVEETQYF. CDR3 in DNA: TGCGCCAGCAGCTTTGGGACAGTAGAAGAGACCCAGTACTTC.